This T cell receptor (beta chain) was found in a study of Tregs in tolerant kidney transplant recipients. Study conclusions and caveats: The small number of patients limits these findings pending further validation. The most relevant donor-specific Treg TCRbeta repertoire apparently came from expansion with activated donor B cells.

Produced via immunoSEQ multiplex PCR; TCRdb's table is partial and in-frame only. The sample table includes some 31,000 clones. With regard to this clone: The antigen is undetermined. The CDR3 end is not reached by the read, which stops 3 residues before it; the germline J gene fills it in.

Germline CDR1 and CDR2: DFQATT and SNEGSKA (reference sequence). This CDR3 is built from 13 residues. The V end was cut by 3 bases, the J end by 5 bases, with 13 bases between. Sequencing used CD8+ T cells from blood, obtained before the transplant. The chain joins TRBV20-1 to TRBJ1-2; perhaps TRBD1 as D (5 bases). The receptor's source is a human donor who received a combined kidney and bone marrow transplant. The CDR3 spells CSARDILEYGYTF. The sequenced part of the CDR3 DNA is TGCAGTGCTAGGGACATCCTTGAGTATGGC.